The present entry profiles one T cell receptor (beta chain) with its context. This record comes from a study of CD4 and CD8 cells across lung adenocarcinoma regions. In germline, CDR1 is ENHRY, CDR2 SYGVKD. The CDR3 has 15 residues. Trimming cost V 2 bases and J 4 bases, with 12 bases left between them. Each CDR3 protein is one row after TCRdb ran MiXCR on the PCR reads. The data show approximately 7,000 distinct CDR3 sequences, over 40% seen once. Localized lung adenocarcinoma, a non-small cell lung cancer, affected the donors. Sample: CD8+ T cells from the center of a lung tumor. V usage is TRBV10-3 and J usage is TRBJ1-5; TRBD1 is a possible D gene (5 bases). The TCR comes from a female donor with lung adenocarcinoma. The CD4 and CD8 labels of this study may be unreliable. CDR3 residues: CAISEVGEINQPQHF. The CDR3 coding sequence is TGTGCCATCAGTGAGGTGGGGGAAATAAATCAGCCCCAGCATTTT.